What follows are 10 T cell receptor beta chains derived from one specimen sequenced in a study of regulatory T cells in long-lasting Graves disease. iRepertoire HTBI primers and Arm-PCR of CDR3 regions built TCR beta libraries. MiXCR, run by TCRdb on the multiplex PCR reads, gives a single entry per CDR3 protein. Found here are 380,000 or so distinct CDR3 sequences, 15% to 20% of them singletons; the top ten hold 20%. Stated time point: newly diagnosed GD, antithyroid drugs for less than 3 months. Scientists built the TCR library using RNA that was extracted from PBMCs. Separately, the same data were catalogued under a study of T cells in Graves' hyperthyroidism and ophthalmopathy.

The sequenced sample was peripheral blood mononuclear cells (PBMCs), obtained at new diagnosis, from a patient treated with antithyroid drugs. The receptors shown here come from a woman aged 18-30 years with Graves disease.

A remark on this clonotype: Because the CDR3's place on the DNA is in doubt, the DNA is left out and the CDR3 is given as listed by TCRdb. V and J are TRBV29-1 and TRBJ1-3. Counting both end residues, the CDR3 totals 12 amino acids. Germline V CDR1 and CDR2: SQVTM, ANQGSEA. The CDR3 reads CSVQYFGNTIYF.

This clonotype was found many times. J is TRBJ2-2 and V is TRBV7-3, with D perhaps TRBD1 (6 bases). Germline CDR1 is SGHTA and CDR2 is FQGTGA. The length of the CDR3 is 16 residues. Trimming left V 3 bases short and J 2 bases short, with 13 bases between. The CDR3 reads CASSFKGQSNTGELFF. In DNA, the CDR3 is TGTGCCAGCAGCTTCAAAGGACAGAGCAACACCGGGGAGCTGTTTTTT.

This chain uses TRBV14 with TRBJ2-2; D is perhaps TRBD2 (5 bases). Germline V gene sequence: CDR1 SGHDN, CDR2 FVKESK. CDR3 length equals 15 residues. The germline V and J ends were trimmed by 1 base and 4 bases, with 10 bases remaining between them. The CDR3 DNA reads TGTGCCAGCAGCCAAGTCGCGGCGGGCACCGGGGAGCTGTTTTTT. Translation: CASSQVAAGTGELFF.

As regards this clonotype: Mismatch with germline at one junction end may stem from a read error. This chain links TRBV7-9 with TRBJ2-5; D tentatively reads TRBD1 or TRBD2 (5 bases each). The germline gives CDR1 SEHNR, CDR2 FQNEAQ (reference sequence). The CDR3 totals 15 residues. CDR3 residues: CASSLGATQGETQYF. In nucleotides, the CDR3 is TGTGCCAGCAGCTTAGGCGCGACTCAGGGAGAGACCCAGTACTTT. Looking up the rest from reference TRBV7-9 and TRBJ2-5 gives the full variable domain: DTGVSQNPRHKITKRGQNVTFRCDPISEHNRLYWYRQTLGQGPEFLTYFQNEAQLEKSRLLSDRFSAERPKGSFSTLEIQRTEQGDSAMYLCASSLGATQGETQYFGPGTRLLVL.

This clonotype was counted many times. The rearrangement joins TRBV2 to TRBJ1-2; TRBD1 is a possible D gene (5 bases). Trimming took 10 bases from V and 3 from J, leaving 21 bases between them. Germline CDR1 reads SNHLY; CDR2 reads FYNNEI. The CDR3 has 15 residues. CDR3 DNA: TGTGCCATCCCGAGTGTTGTAGGGGCTGACTATGGCTACACCTTC. Translation gives CAIPSVVGADYGYTF.

This clonotype showed up many times. The chain recombines TRBV6-1 with TRBJ1-5, with D unclear. There are 16 residues in the CDR3. V lost 7 bases and J lost 5, with 21 bases in between. Germline values: CDR1 MNHNS, CDR2 SASEGT. The CDR3 DNA is TGTGCCAGCAAGGTCCTAGGCGGATCCTTCTATCAGCCCCAGCATTTT. Protein product: CASKVLGGSFYQPQHF.

This clonotype has ten or more counts. The chain has TRBV5-1 and TRBJ2-1; D is unresolved. Germline loops: CDR1 SGHRS, CDR2 YFSETQ. V lost 2 bases and J lost 10, with 13 bases in between. This CDR3 comprises 13 residues. Here the CDR3 DNA reads TGCGCCAGCAGCTTAGGACCATCCGTGGAGCAGTTCTTC. Amino acid sequence: CASSLGPSVEQFF.

This clonotype was seen a few times. J is TRBJ2-3 and V is TRBV27, with 12 nucleotides matching TRBD2. The junction had 4 bases not matched to a gene; V was cut back by 4 bases and J by 2 bases. Per the germline V gene, CDR1 is MNHEY and CDR2 is SMNVEV (reference sequence). The CDR3 consists of 16 residues. CDR3 residues: CASSSLAGGTTDTQYF. DNA of the CDR3: TGTGCCAGCAGTTCTCTAGCGGGGGGGACCACAGATACGCAGTATTTT.

CDR3 coding DNA: TGTGCCAGCAGTGAAGCCAAGGGTCGCTACGAGCAGTACTTC. Translating gives CASSEAKGRYEQYF. V and J are TRBV6-1 and TRBJ2-7; unclear D gene. The ends were cut back, 0 bases at V and 3 bases at J, with 9 bases in the middle. Germline assignment: CDR1 MNHNS and CDR2 SASEGT. The CDR3 has 14 amino acids.

This clonotype has ten or more counts. The CDR3 region has the DNA TGTGCCAGCAGCCGTAACAGGGCTGGCACCGGGGAGCTGTTTTTT. Its protein product is CASSRNRAGTGELFF. The chain uses TRBV28 and TRBJ2-2, with a possible D match to TRBD1 (6 bases). This CDR3 is built from 15 residues. Germline CDR1 reads MDHEN; CDR2 reads SYDVKM. Trimming stripped 6 bases from V and 4 bases from J, with 15 bases between.